This T cell receptor (beta chain) was identified during a study of T-cell reconstitution after alpha-beta-depleted transplantation in children. Ten or more counts support this clonotype. As it was prepared, the TCRbeta library received unique molecular identifiers. TCRdb passed the PCR reads through MiXCR, listing each CDR3 protein once. The data contain about 400,000 distinct CDR3 sequences, more than 10% of them singletons. The CDR3 loop spans 15 amino acids. V was pared by 3 bases and J by 7 bases, with 16 bases between. Germline V gene data show CDR1 as SEHNR and CDR2 as FQNEAQ (reference sequence).

The receptor was isolated from a human donor who donated a stem cell graft to a child with Fanconi anemia. The source was PBMCs, collected from the stem cell graft. The V call is TRBV7-9, the J call TRBJ2-1; TRBD2 might be the D (7 bases). CDR3 residues: CASSFVAGALNEQFF. As DNA, the CDR3 is TGTGCCAGCAGCTTTGTGGCGGGGGCTTTGAATGAGCAGTTCTTC.